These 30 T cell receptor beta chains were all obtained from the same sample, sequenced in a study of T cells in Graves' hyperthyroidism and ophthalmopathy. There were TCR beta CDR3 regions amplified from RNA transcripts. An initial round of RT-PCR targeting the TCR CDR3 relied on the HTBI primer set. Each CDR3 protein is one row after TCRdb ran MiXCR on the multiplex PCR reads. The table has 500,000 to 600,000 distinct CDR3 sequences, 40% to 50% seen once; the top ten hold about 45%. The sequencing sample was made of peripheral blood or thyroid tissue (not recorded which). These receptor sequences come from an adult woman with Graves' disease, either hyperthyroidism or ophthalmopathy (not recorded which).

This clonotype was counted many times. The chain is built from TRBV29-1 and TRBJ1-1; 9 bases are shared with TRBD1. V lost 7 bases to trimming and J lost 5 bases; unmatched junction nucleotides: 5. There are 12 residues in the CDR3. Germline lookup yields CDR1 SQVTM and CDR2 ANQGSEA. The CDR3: CSAKGTGTEAFF. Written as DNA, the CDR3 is TGCAGCGCGAAAGGGACAGGGACTGAAGCTTTCTTT. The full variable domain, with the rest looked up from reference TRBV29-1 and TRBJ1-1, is SAVISQKPSRDICQRGTSLTIQCQVDSQVTMMFWYRQQPGQSLTLIATANQGSEATYESGFVIDKFPISRPNLTFSTLTVSNMSPEDSSIYLCSAKGTGTEAFFGQGTRLTVV.

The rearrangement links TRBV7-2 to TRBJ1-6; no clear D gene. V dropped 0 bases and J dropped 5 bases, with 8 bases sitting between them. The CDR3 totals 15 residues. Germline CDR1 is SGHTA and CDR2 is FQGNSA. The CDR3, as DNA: TGTGCCAGCAGCTTAGCGAGCGGGGATAATTCACCCCTCCACTTT. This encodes CASSLASGDNSPLHF.

CDR3 residues: CATSSVGRSGYTF. CDR3 bases: TGTGCCACCAGCAGCGTGGGACGGAGTGGCTACACCTTC. The rearrangement links TRBV15 to TRBJ1-2; possibly TRBD1 for D (5 bases). Trimming took off 3 bases at V and 7 bases at J, with 12 bases between the two ends. CDR3 size: 13 residues. The V gene's germline CDR1 is LNHNV and CDR2 YYDKDF (reference sequence).

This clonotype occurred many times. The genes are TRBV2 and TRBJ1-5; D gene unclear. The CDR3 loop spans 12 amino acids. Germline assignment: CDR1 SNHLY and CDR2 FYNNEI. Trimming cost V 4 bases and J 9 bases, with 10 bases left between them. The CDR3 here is CASSVYERPQHF. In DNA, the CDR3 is TGTGCCAGCAGTGTTTACGAGCGGCCCCAGCATTTT. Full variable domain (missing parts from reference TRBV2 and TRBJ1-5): EPEVTQTPSHQVTQMGQEVILRCVPISNHLYFYWYRQILGQKVEFLVSFYNNEISEKSEIFDDQFSVERPDGSNFTLKIRSTKLEDSAMYFCASSVYERPQHFGDGTRLSIL.

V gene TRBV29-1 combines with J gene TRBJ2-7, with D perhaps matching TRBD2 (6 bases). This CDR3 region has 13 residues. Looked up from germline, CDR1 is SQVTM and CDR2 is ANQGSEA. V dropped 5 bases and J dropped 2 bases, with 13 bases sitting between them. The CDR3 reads CSVNVGGTYEQYF. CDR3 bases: TGCAGCGTTAACGTCGGGGGAACCTACGAGCAGTACTTC.

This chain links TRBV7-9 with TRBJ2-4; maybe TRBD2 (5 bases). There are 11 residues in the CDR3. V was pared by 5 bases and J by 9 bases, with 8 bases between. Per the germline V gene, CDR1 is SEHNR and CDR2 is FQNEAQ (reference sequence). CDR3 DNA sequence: TGTGCCAGCAGCCAGAGCGGCATTCAGTACTTC. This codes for CASSQSGIQYF.

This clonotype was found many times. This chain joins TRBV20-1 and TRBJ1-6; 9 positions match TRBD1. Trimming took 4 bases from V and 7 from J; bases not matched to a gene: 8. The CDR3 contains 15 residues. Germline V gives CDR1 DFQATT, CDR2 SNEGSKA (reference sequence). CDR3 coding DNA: TGCAGTGCTATAAGGACAGGGGCTGGGAATTCACCCCTCCACTTT. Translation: CSAIRTGAGNSPLHF.

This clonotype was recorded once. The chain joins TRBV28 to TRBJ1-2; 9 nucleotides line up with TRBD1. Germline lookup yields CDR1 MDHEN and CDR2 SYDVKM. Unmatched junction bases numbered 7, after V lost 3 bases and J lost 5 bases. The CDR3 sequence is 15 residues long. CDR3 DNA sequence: TGTGCCAGCAGTTTCGGGACAGGGAAGTGGTATGGCTACACCTTC. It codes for CASSFGTGKWYGYTF.

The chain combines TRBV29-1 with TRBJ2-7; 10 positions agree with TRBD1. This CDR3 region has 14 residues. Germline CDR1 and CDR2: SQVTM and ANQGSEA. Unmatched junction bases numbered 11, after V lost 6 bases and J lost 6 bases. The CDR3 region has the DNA TGCAGCGTCTCACCAGCGGGACAGGGGACCGAGCAGTACTTC. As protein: CSVSPAGQGTEQYF.

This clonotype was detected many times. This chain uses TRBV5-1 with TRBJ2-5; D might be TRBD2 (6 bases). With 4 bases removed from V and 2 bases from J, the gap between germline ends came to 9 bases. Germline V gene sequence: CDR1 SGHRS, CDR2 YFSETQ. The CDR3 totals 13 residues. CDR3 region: CASSRGLQETQYF. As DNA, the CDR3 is TGCGCCAGCAGCCGGGGACTGCAAGAGACCCAGTACTTC.

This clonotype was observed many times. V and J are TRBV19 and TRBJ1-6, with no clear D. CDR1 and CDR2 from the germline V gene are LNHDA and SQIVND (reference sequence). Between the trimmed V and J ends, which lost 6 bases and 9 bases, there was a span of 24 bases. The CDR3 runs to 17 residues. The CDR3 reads CASSNIINADEGSPLHF. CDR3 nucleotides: TGTGCCAGTAGCAATATTATCAACGCGGACGAAGGTTCACCCCTCCACTTT.

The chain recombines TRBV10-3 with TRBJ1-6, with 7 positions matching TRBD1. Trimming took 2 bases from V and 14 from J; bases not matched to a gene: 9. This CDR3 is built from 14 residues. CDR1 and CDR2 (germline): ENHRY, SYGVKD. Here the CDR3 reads CAISERTGVETLHF. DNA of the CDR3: TGTGCCATCAGTGAGAGGACAGGAGTCGAGACCCTCCACTTT.

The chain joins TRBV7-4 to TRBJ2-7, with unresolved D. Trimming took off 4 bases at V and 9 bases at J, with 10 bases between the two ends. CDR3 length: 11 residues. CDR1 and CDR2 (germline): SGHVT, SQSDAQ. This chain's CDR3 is CASSSQVAQYF. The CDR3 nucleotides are TGTGCCAGCAGCTCCCAGGTGGCGCAGTACTTC.

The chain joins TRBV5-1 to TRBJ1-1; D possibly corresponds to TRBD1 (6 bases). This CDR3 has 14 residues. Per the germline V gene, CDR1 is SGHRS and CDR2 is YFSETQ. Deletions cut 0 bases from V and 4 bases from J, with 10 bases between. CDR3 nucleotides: TGCGCCAGCAGCTTGGGGTTGGGGGCCACTGAAGCTTTCTTT. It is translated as CASSLGLGATEAFF. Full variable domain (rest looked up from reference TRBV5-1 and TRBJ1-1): KAGVTQTPRYLIKTRGQQVTLSCSPISGHRSVSWYQQTPGQGLQFLFEYFSETQRNKGNFPGRFSGRQFSNSRSEMNVSTLELGDSALYLCASSLGLGATEAFFGQGTRLTVV.

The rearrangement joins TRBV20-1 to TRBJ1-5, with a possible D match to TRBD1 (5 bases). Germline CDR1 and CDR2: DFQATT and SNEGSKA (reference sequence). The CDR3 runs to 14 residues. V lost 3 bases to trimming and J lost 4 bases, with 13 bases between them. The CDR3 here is CSARSGTQNQPQHF. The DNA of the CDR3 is TGCAGTGCTAGGTCGGGGACCCAAAATCAGCCCCAGCATTTT.

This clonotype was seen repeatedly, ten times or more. The CDR3 loop is CSAARQDLSGTQYF. Written as DNA, the CDR3 is TGCAGTGCTGCCAGACAGGACTTATCCGGGACCCAGTACTTC. The chain has TRBV20-1 and TRBJ2-5, with TRBD1 as a possible D gene (6 bases). V lost 5 bases and J lost 7, with 20 bases in between. The CDR3 extends over 14 amino acids. Germline values: CDR1 DFQATT, CDR2 SNEGSKA (reference sequence).

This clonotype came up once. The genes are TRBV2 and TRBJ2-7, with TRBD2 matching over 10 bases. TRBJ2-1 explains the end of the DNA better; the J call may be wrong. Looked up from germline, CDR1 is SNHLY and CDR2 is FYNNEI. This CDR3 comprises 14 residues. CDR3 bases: TGTGCCAGCAGTGTCCTAGCGGGAGCCTCAGAGCAGTTCTTC. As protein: CASSVLAGASEQFF.

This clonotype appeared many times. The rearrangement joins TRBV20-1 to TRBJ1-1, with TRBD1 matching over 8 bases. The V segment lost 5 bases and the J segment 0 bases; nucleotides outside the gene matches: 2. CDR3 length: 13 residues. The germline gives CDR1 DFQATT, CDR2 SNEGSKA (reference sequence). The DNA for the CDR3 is TGCAGTGCTGGGACAGGCGTGAACACTGAAGCTTTCTTT. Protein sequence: CSAGTGVNTEAFF.

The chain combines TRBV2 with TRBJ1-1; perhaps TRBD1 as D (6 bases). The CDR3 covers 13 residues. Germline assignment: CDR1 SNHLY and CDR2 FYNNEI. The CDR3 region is CAGSSDRNTEAFF. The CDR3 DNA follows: TGTGCTGGCAGCTCGGACAGGAACACTGAAGCTTTCTTT.

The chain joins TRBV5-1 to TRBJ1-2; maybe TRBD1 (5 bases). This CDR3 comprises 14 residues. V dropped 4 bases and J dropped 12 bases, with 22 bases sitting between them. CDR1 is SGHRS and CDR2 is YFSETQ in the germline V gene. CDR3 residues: CASSLIETRDANTF. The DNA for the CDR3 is TGCGCCAGCAGCCTAATCGAGACCAGGGACGCTAACACCTTC.

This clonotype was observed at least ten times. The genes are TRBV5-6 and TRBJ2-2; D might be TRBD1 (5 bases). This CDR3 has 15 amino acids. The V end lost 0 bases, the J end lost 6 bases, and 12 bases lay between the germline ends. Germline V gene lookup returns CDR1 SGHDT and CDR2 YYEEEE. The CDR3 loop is CASSLVKGQAGELFF. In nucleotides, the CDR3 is TGTGCCAGCAGCTTGGTGAAGGGGCAGGCCGGGGAGCTGTTTTTT.

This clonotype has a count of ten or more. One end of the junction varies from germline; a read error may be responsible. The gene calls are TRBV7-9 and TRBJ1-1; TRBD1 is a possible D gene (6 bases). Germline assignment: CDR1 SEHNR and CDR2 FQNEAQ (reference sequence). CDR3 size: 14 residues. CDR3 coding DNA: TGCGCCAGCAGCTCGGACAGAATGAACACTGAAGCTTTCTTT. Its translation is CASSSDRMNTEAFF.

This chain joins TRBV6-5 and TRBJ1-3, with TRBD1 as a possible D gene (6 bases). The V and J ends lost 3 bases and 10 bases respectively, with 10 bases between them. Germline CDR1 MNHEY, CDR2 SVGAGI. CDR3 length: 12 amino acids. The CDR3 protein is CASSYQQGTIYF. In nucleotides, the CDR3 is TGTGCCAGCAGTTATCAACAGGGAACCATATATTTT.

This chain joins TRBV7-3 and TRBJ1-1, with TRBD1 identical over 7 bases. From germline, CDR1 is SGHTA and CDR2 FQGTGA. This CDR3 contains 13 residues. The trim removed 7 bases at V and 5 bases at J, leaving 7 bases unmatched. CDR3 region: CASNLYRGTEAFF. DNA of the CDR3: TGTGCCAGCAACCTATACAGGGGAACTGAAGCTTTCTTT.

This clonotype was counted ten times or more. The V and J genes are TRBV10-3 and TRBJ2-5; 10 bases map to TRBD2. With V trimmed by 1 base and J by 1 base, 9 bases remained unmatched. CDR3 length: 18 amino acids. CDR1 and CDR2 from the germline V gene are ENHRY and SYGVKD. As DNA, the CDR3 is TGTGCCATCAGTGAGTGGACTAGCGGAGAAGCCTCCCAAGAGACCCAGTACTTC. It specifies CAISEWTSGEASQETQYF.

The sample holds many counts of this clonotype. The CDR3 DNA sequence: TGTGCCAGCGGGAGTCGGCAGCCGTGGACTGAAGCTTTCTTT. Translating it yields CASGSRQPWTEAFF. The rearrangement links TRBV19 to TRBJ1-1; D remains unclear. From germline, CDR1 is LNHDA and CDR2 SQIVND (reference sequence). This CDR3 comprises 14 residues. V lost 9 bases, J lost 5 bases, and 19 bases lay in between.

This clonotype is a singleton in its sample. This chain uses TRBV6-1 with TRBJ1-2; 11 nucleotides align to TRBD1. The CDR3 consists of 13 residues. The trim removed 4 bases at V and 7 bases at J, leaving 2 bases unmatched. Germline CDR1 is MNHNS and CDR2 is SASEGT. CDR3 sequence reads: CASSAGTGGGYTF. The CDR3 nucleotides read TGTGCCAGCAGTGCCGGGACAGGGGGTGGCTACACCTTC.

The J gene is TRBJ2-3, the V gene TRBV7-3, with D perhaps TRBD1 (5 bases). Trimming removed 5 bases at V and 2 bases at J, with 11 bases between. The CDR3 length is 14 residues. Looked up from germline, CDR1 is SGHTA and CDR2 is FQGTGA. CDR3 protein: CASSKQVNTDTQYF. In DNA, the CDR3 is TGTGCCAGCAGCAAACAGGTTAACACAGATACGCAGTATTTT.

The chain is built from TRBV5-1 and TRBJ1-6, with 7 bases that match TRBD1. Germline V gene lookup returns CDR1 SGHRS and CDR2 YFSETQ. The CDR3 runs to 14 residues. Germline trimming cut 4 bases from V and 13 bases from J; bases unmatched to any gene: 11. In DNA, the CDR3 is TGCGCCAGCAGCAGCGGGGACAGCAATCAGCCCCTCCACTTT. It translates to CASSSGDSNQPLHF.

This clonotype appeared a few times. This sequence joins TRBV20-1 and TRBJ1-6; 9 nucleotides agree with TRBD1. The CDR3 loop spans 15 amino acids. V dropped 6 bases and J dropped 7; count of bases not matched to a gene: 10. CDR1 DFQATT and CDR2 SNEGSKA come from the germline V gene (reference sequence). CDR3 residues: CSAWTQGAGNSPLHF. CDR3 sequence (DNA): TGCAGTGCCTGGACACAGGGGGCGGGCAATTCACCCCTCCACTTT.